The rows below give T cell receptor beta chains drawn from one sample of a study of post-analysis software for immune sequencing data. In TCRdb, the PCR reads were re-called with MiXCR into one record per CDR3 protein. Of around 260,000 distinct CDR3 sequences in the sample, 36% were seen once. The sample consisted of blood. Every receptor here comes from a girl between 10 and 17 years old with multiple sclerosis. Both conserved end residues are part of each CDR3. The D gene is left open where the match is weak. Size tells how often a clone was seen (once, few, many) or the class of an expanded clone, and some rows leave it out.

v_call	clone_size	cdr3_length	d_call	j_call	cdr3_aa	cdr3_nt
TRBV7-6	-	15	-	TRBJ1-2	CASSALPGFDYGHTF	TGTGCCAGCAGCGCCCTGCCGGGGTTCGACTATGGCCACACCTTC
TRBV28	few	14	-	TRBJ2-5	CASSPNPGGETQYF	TGTGCCAGCAGTCCCAACCCCGGGGGTGAGACCCAGTACTTC
TRBV3-1	-	16	TRBD2	TRBJ2-1	CASSQDGTSGRETQFF	TGTGCCAGCAGCCAAGATGGGACTAGCGGGAGGGAGACCCAGTTCTTC
TRBV28	-	13	-	TRBJ2-3	CASTPGTGDTQYF	TGTGCCAGCACCCCCGGTACCGGGGATACGCAGTATTTT
TRBV12-3/TRBV12-4	many	15	-	TRBJ2-1	CASSSPWDLNGEQFF	TGTGCCAGCAGTTCCCCGTGGGACTTGAATGGTGAGCAGTTCTTC
TRBV7-2	many	15	-	TRBJ2-5	CASSSNLAEQETQYF	TGTGCCAGCAGCTCCAATTTAGCGGAACAAGAGACCCAGTACTTC
TRBV11-2	many	13	-	TRBJ1-1	CASSLALKSEAFF	TGTGCCAGCAGCTTAGCTCTGAAATCTGAAGCTTTCTTT
TRBV4-1	many	11	-	TRBJ2-4	CASSHQNIQYF	TGCGCCAGCAGCCACCAAAACATTCAGTACTTC
TRBV7-9	many	14	-	TRBJ2-1	CASSPRTDYNEQFF	TGTGCCAGCAGCCCTCGGACGGATTACAATGAGCAGTTCTTC
TRBV21-1	few	17	-	TRBJ1-1	CASSKPGQKHPRLEAFF	TGTGCCAGCAGCAAGCCCGGACAGAAGCACCCTCGCCTTGAAGCTTTCTTT
TRBV15	few	18	-	TRBJ2-3	CATSRDWLRAGGTDTQYF	TGTGCCACCAGCAGAGATTGGTTAAGGGCAGGCGGCACAGATACGCAGTATTTT
TRBV5-1	-	13	TRBD2	TRBJ2-3	CASGLAGEDTQYF	TGCGCCAGCGGACTAGCGGGAGAGGATACGCAGTATTTT
TRBV4-1	-	16	TRBD2	TRBJ2-3	CASSQPGLAGIDTQYF	TGCGCCAGCAGCCAACCGGGACTAGCGGGTATAGATACGCAGTATTTT
TRBV6-1	-	14	TRBD1	TRBJ2-1	CASSEAQGADEQFF	TGTGCCAGCAGTGAAGCCCAGGGGGCGGATGAGCAGTTCTTC
TRBV20-1	many	11	-	TRBJ1-1	CSARGVNEAFF	TGCAGTGCTAGGGGGGTAAATGAAGCTTTCTTT
TRBV20-1	many	16	TRBD1	TRBJ1-1	CSAFNPDRDMNTEAFF	TGCAGTGCTTTCAACCCCGACAGGGATATGAACACTGAAGCTTTCTTT
TRBV5-1	few	16	-	TRBJ2-3	CASSLAGSQSGDTQYF	TGCGCCAGCAGCTTGGCAGGCTCCCAGTCAGGAGATACGCAGTATTTT
TRBV11-2	-	14	-	TRBJ2-1	CASSLERIYNEQFF	TGTGCCAGCAGCTTAGAGCGGATCTACAATGAGCAGTTCTTC
TRBV29-1	many	13	TRBD1	TRBJ1-2	CSDLDRDRGGYTF	TGCAGCGACTTAGACCGGGACAGGGGTGGCTACACCTTC
TRBV10-2	-	13	-	TRBJ2-5	CASNDGLTETQYF	TGCGCCAGCAATGACGGACTCACGGAGACCCAGTACTTC
TRBV28	-	20	TRBD2	TRBJ2-3	CASSLHATSGSGYSTNTQYF	TGTGCCAGCAGTTTACACGCGACTAGCGGGAGCGGTTATAGCACAAATACGCAGTATTTT
TRBV3-1	-	14	-	TRBJ1-5	CASSQIGTNQPQHF	TGTGCCAGCAGCCAAATCGGTACCAATCAGCCCCAGCATTTT
TRBV20-1	many	14	TRBD1	TRBJ1-2	CSARPGRTGYGYTF	TGCAGTGCTAGACCCGGTAGGACAGGCTATGGCTACACCTTC
TRBV7-9	many	12	TRBD1	TRBJ1-1	CASSSTGTEAFF	TGTGCCAGCAGCTCGACAGGGACTGAAGCTTTCTTT
TRBV20-1	-	12	-	TRBJ2-5	CSARTPLGGGYF	TGCAGTGCTAGAACACCCCTGGGGGGCGGGTACTTC
TRBV5-1	many	14	TRBD2	TRBJ2-1	CASSRTSGNNEQFF	TGCGCCAGCAGCAGGACTAGCGGCAACAATGAGCAGTTCTTC
TRBV4-1	-	16	-	TRBJ1-6	CASSQRARRNNSPLHF	TGCGCCAGCAGCCAGAGGGCCCGGAGGAATAATTCACCCCTCCACTTT
TRBV7-2	many	15	TRBD2	TRBJ2-4	CASLRAGGTKNIQYF	TGTGCCAGCCTTCGAGCCGGGGGGACCAAAAACATTCAGTACTTC
TRBV3-1	once	14	-	TRBJ2-5	CASSRNRAKETQYF	TGTGCCAGCAGCCGGAACAGAGCTAAGGAGACCCAGTACTTC
TRBV6-2/TRBV6-3	once	15	-	TRBJ2-5	CASRPSRVYQETQYF	TGTGCCAGCCGGCCCAGCCGGGTGTACCAAGAGACCCAGTACTTC
TRBV12-3/TRBV12-4	many	15	-	TRBJ1-2	CASSLTRTANYGYTF	TGTGCCAGCAGCTTAACGCGGACGGCGAACTATGGCTACACCTTC
TRBV5-1	many	14	TRBD1	TRBJ2-1	CASCEGAGGNEQFF	TGCGCCAGTTGTGAGGGCGCAGGGGGCAATGAGCAGTTCTTC
TRBV12-3/TRBV12-4	many	13	-	TRBJ2-5	CASSPDSRQTQYF	TGTGCCAGCAGTCCCGACAGCCGCCAGACCCAGTACTTC
TRBV5-5	few	12	-	TRBJ1-2	CASSWDLYGYTF	TGTGCCAGCAGCTGGGACCTATATGGCTACACCTTC
TRBV7-9	many	11	TRBD2	TRBJ2-4	CASSSGGVGYF	TGTGCCAGCAGCTCGGGAGGGGTGGGGTACTTC
TRBV4-1	many	14	-	TRBJ1-1	CASSPGDRNTEAFF	TGCGCCAGCAGCCCAGGGGATCGGAACACTGAAGCTTTCTTT
TRBV28	many	14	-	TRBJ1-2	CASSSGQNNYGYTF	TGTGCCAGCAGTTCCGGACAGAATAACTATGGCTACACCTTC
TRBV20-1	-	19	TRBD2	TRBJ2-3	CSARTYLAGVSQATDTQYF	TGCAGTGCTAGAACCTACCTAGCGGGAGTCAGTCAAGCGACAGATACGCAGTATTTT
TRBV27	-	15	-	TRBJ2-1	CASSTEGRGLDEQFF	TGTGCCAGCAGTACCGAGGGCAGGGGTCTCGATGAGCAGTTCTTC
TRBV7-2	-	12	-	TRBJ2-1	CASSFLKSEQFF	TGTGCCAGCAGCTTCCTTAAGAGTGAGCAGTTCTTC
TRBV7-3	few	14	-	TRBJ1-1	CASSLRAGDTEAFF	TGTGCCAGCAGCTTACGGGCAGGGGACACTGAAGCTTTCTTT
TRBV27	-	13	-	TRBJ2-1	CATKTTRDNEQFF	TGTGCCACCAAAACGACTAGGGACAATGAGCAGTTCTTC
TRBV6-6	medium-sized	15	TRBD1	TRBJ2-5	CASSYPGQGQETQYF	TGTGCCAGCAGTTACCCGGGACAGGGTCAAGAGACCCAGTACTTC